Listed here are 19 T cell receptor beta chains from one sample, sequenced in a study of T-cell reconstitution after alpha-beta-depleted transplantation in children. The TCRbeta library was prepared with unique molecular identifiers. TCRdb independently ran MiXCR on the PCR reads; one entry per CDR3 protein. The sample yields tens of thousands of distinct CDR3 sequences, over 4.5% seen once. The sample consisted of PBMCs, mostly from graft donor cells, taken 180 days after TCRalphabeta/CD19-depleted stem cell transplant. Source of these receptors: a boy under two years old who had a stem cell transplant for acute myeloid leukemia, so the T cells may come from the graft donor.

With regard to this clonotype: Mismatch with germline at one junction end may stem from a read error. The chain carries TRBV12-3 or TRBV12-4 and TRBJ2-1; 13 bases match TRBD2. This CDR3 contains 18 residues. The CDR3 loop is CTSSTLAGGLFLRNEQFF. CDR3 coding DNA: TGTACCAGCTCCACACTAGCGGGGGGGCTATTTTTAAGGAATGAGCAGTTCTTC.

The genes are TRBV7-6 and TRBJ2-3, with D uncertain. The CDR3 consists of 19 residues. CDR1 is SGHVS, CDR2 FNYEAQ, per germline. V was shortened by 3 bases and J by 3 bases, with 25 bases between the two germline ends. CDR3 sequence: CASSFSPDTTFLKTDTQYF. The CDR3 DNA is TGTGCCAGCAGCTTTTCTCCCGATACCACCTTCCTTAAGACAGATACGCAGTATTTT.

This clonotype was counted ten times or more. Compared with germline, one end of the junction differs, possibly owing to a read error. The genes are TRBV11-2 and TRBJ1-1; D remains ambiguous. Germline CDR1 and CDR2: SGHAT and FQNNGV. The CDR3 extends over 13 amino acids. The CDR3 DNA reads TGTGCCAGCAGCCTAGAACGGGGCACTGAAGCTTTCTTT. It codes for CASSLERGTEAFF.

This clonotype has a count of ten or more. The gene calls are TRBV20-1 and TRBJ2-1; D unresolved. The germline CDR1 and CDR2 sequences are DFQATT and SNEGSKA (reference sequence). Trimming cost V 3 bases and J 1 base, with 13 bases left between them. The length of the CDR3 is 15 residues. In DNA form, the CDR3 reads TGCAGTGCTAGTCAAGGATTTTGGTCCTACAATGAGCAGTTCTTC. It specifies CSASQGFWSYNEQFF.

This clonotype was seen repeatedly, ten times or more. For the CDR3, the DNA is TGCAGCGTGGCCCGACTAGCGGCGTCCTACAATGAGCAGTTCTTC. Its translation: CSVARLAASYNEQFF. The chain recombines TRBV29-1 with TRBJ2-1, with 9 bases identical to TRBD2. This CDR3 spans 15 amino acids. Trimming took 6 bases from V and 1 from J; bases not matched to a gene: 7. In germline, CDR1 is SQVTM, CDR2 ANQGSEA.

With regard to this clonotype: One end of the junction does not line up with germline, which may come from a read error. The chain recombines TRBV3-1 with TRBJ2-1; D tentatively reads TRBD1 or TRBD2 (5 bases each). Germline V gene lookup returns CDR1 LGHDT and CDR2 YNNKEL (reference sequence). The CDR3 contains 18 residues. As DNA, the CDR3 is TGTGCCTGCAGCCAAGAAGAGATTGTGAGGGGCCCTTACAATGAGCAGTTCTTC. This sequence encodes CACSQEEIVRGPYNEQFF.

At least ten counts were recorded for this clonotype. The chain couples TRBV7-2 to TRBJ2-7; D ambiguous. The CDR3 contains 11 residues. Trimming took off 3 bases at V and 4 bases at J, with 4 bases between the two ends. From germline, CDR1 is SGHTA and CDR2 FQGNSA. CDR3 sequence (DNA): TGTGCCAGCAGCTTGTGGTACGAGCAGTACTTC. Encoded protein: CASSLWYEQYF.

Ten or more counts support this clonotype. V usage is TRBV5-1 and J usage is TRBJ2-5; D is ambiguous. The germline V gene has CDR1 SGHRS and CDR2 YFSETQ. V shed 9 bases and J shed 5 bases, with 17 bases lying between them. CDR3 size: 13 residues. The CDR3 coding sequence is TGCGCCACCGCGACGGACGCGATGGAGACCCAGTACTTC. This encodes CATATDAMETQYF.

This clonotype was counted ten times or more. The chain couples TRBV7-9 to TRBJ2-1, with D possibly being TRBD1 or TRBD2 (5 bases each). V lost 2 bases to trimming and J lost 3 bases, with 14 bases between them. The CDR3 extends over 16 amino acids. The germline V gene encodes CDR1 SEHNR and CDR2 FQNEAQ (reference sequence). CDR3 nucleotides: TGTGCCAGCAGCTTAACGGGGCAGGGTATCTACAATGAGCAGTTCTTC. This translates into CASSLTGQGIYNEQFF.

The V and J genes are TRBV6-2 or TRBV6-3 and TRBJ2-1, with TRBD2 identical over 12 bases. Looked up from germline, CDR1 is MNHEY and CDR2 is SVGEGT. This CDR3 is 17 amino acids long. With 6 bases clipped from V and 0 bases from J, the junction kept 6 bases outside the gene matches. CDR3 nucleotides: TGTGCCAGCAGAACTACTAGCGGGGGGAGCTCCTACAATGAGCAGTTCTTC. This codes for CASRTTSGGSSYNEQFF.

This clonotype has ten or more counts. The chain recombines TRBV10-3 with TRBJ2-6; D is undetermined. The V end lost 4 bases, the J end lost 1 base, and 5 bases lay between the germline ends. CDR1 ENHRY and CDR2 SYGVKD come from the germline V gene. The CDR3 totals 14 residues. The CDR3 loop reads CAISVGSGANVLTF. The CDR3 DNA sequence: TGTGCCATCAGTGTGGGGTCTGGGGCCAACGTCCTGACTTTC.

This clonotype was found many times. J is TRBJ2-2 and V is TRBV6-1, with D uncertain. From germline, CDR1 is MNHNS and CDR2 SASEGT. Trimming shortened V by 0 bases and J by 6 bases, and 5 bases separated the two germline ends. This CDR3 spans 13 amino acids. The CDR3 bases are TGTGCCAGCAGTGAAGCTACCGCCGGGGAGCTGTTTTTT. Its translation is CASSEATAGELFF.

This clonotype has ten or more counts. The CDR3 nucleotides read TGTGCCAGCAGCTTAGATCCGGGACTAGCGGGGCCCGGGGAGCTGTTTTTT. Amino acid sequence: CASSLDPGLAGPGELFF. The chain is built from TRBV11-2 and TRBJ2-2; 13 bases are a match to TRBD2. The CDR3 sequence is 17 residues long. CDR1 and CDR2 from the germline V gene are SGHAT and FQNNGV. Unmatched junction bases numbered 4, after V lost 0 bases and J lost 6 bases. The full variable domain, with the rest looked up from reference TRBV11-2 and TRBJ2-2, is EAGVAQSPRYKIIEKRQSVAFWCNPISGHATLYWYQQILGQGPKLLIQFQNNGVVDDSQLPKDRFSAERLKGVDSTLKIQPAKLEDSAVYLCASSLDPGLAGPGELFFGEGSRLTVL.

This clonotype was seen repeatedly, ten times or more. The chain has TRBV5-1 and TRBJ2-7; unclear D gene. Germline loops: CDR1 SGHRS, CDR2 YFSETQ. There are 13 residues in the CDR3. With 1 base removed from V and 6 bases from J, the gap between germline ends came to 11 bases. In DNA, the CDR3 is TGCGCCAGCAGCTTGATCGGCGGACGCGAGCAGTACTTC. It is translated as CASSLIGGREQYF. Supplemented by reference TRBV5-1 and TRBJ2-7, the full variable domain reads KAGVTQTPRYLIKTRGQQVTLSCSPISGHRSVSWYQQTPGQGLQFLFEYFSETQRNKGNFPGRFSGRQFSNSRSEMNVSTLELGDSALYLCASSLIGGREQYFGPGTRLTVT.

In its sample, this clonotype was seen many times. The chain joins TRBV5-1 to TRBJ1-5; unclear D gene. Germline values: CDR1 SGHRS, CDR2 YFSETQ. CDR3 size: 15 residues. The V and J ends lost 0 bases and 2 bases respectively, with 9 bases between them. This CDR3 is CASSLVSGGNQPQHF. The CDR3 region has the DNA TGCGCCAGCAGCTTGGTTTCTGGGGGCAATCAGCCCCAGCATTTT.

At least ten counts were recorded for this clonotype. The chain combines TRBV7-8 with TRBJ2-5; no clear D. Per the germline V gene, CDR1 is SGHVS and CDR2 is FQNEAQ. The V end was cut by 5 bases, the J end by 6 bases, with 10 bases between. The CDR3 spans 12 residues. This CDR3 reads CASSPLIQTQYF. CDR3 coding DNA: TGTGCCAGCAGCCCACTGATACAGACCCAGTACTTC.

This clonotype came up many times. V is TRBV30 and J is TRBJ2-7, with D tentatively TRBD1 (5 bases). The V end lost 1 base, the J end lost 5 bases, and 12 bases lay between the germline ends. CDR3 length equals 13 residues. Germline V lookup: CDR1 GTSNPN, CDR2 SVGIG (reference sequence). CDR3 coding DNA: TGTGCCTGGAGTGAAGGCAGGGTTAACGAGCAGTACTTC. This sequence encodes CAWSEGRVNEQYF.

This clonotype was found many times. The gene calls are TRBV27 and TRBJ2-1, with a weak D call TRBD2 (7 bases). V lost 3 bases, J lost 8 bases, and 14 bases lay in between. The CDR3 runs 14 residues. CDR1 is MNHEY and CDR2 is SMNVEV in the germline V gene (reference sequence). The CDR3 DNA reads TGTGCCAGCAGTTTGTGGGGGGGCCTGGATGAGCAGTTCTTC. Amino acid sequence: CASSLWGGLDEQFF.

Many counts were recorded for this clonotype. As DNA, the CDR3 is TGTGCCAGCAGTTTGAGGGGTACAGACTATGGCTACACCTTC. Translating gives CASSLRGTDYGYTF. The rearrangement links TRBV27 to TRBJ1-2; a weak D match, TRBD1 (5 bases). V shed 3 bases and J shed 3 bases, with 11 bases lying between them. Germline CDR1 and CDR2: MNHEY and SMNVEV (reference sequence). This CDR3 is 14 amino acids long.